This TCR beta chain was captured in a study of T cell responses to AZD1222 COVID-19 vaccine. Findings and caveats of the study: Once two AZD1222 doses were given, Spike-specific TCR breadth and depth went up.

CDR1 is MNHEY, CDR2 SVGAGI, per germline. With 8 bases removed from V and 1 base from J, the gap between germline ends came to 10 bases. CDR3 length: 13 amino acids. Points on this clone: As yet, its antigen is unknown.

Generated by immunoSEQ multiplex PCR, the TCRdb table keeps only in-frame clones and is missing some. The data show over 95,000 clones, with approximately 89% seen just once and 7.5% to 9.5% held by the top ten. Material: peripheral blood, obtained 28 days after the second AZD1222 dose. This chain joins TRBV6-5 and TRBJ2-3; D uncertain. This TCR derives from an adult who received the AZD1222 COVID-19 vaccine. CDR3: CASRWVGTDTQYF. The CDR3 nucleotides read TGTGCCAGCCGATGGGTTGGCACAGATACGCAGTATTTT.